Listed below are T cell receptor beta chains from one sample, sequenced in a study of T cell responses to AZD1222 COVID-19 vaccine. This table comes from immunoSEQ multiplex PCR, and its TCRdb copy is limited to in-frame clones, with some not included. The sample has about 130,000 clones, 93% seen once. The sample in question was peripheral blood, obtained on day 0 of AZD1222 vaccination. The receptor source for this set is an adult in good health. The CDR3 runs from the conserved cysteine through the conserved F or W. The D gene is left open where the match is weak. Expanded clones get a size class; other rows say once, few or many, or leave the size out.

size	V	D	J	CDR3	DNA
.	TRBV9	TRBD2	TRBJ2-3	CASSVYTGRNTDTQYF	TGTGCCAGCAGCGTGTATACCGGGAGGAACACAGATACGCAGTATTTT
once	TRBV10-2	.	TRBJ1-1	CASSRQRKDTEAFF	TGCGCCAGCAGTCGACAGAGAAAGGACACTGAAGCTTTCTTT
.	TRBV5-1	.	TRBJ1-1	CASSLEQNTEAFF	TGCGCCAGCAGCTTGGAGCAGAACACTGAAGCTTTCTTT
.	TRBV27	.	TRBJ2-2	CASSQLGTGELFF	TGTGCCAGCAGCCAGCTAGGGACCGGGGAGCTGTTTTTT
.	TRBV6-2/TRBV6-3	.	TRBJ1-5	CASSYVGNQPQHF	TGTGCCAGCAGTTATGTTGGCAATCAGCCCCAGCATTTT
.	TRBV11-1	.	TRBJ1-1	CASSSGEENTEAFF	TGTGCCAGCAGTTCAGGGGAAGAGAACACTGAAGCTTTCTTT
.	TRBV7-9	.	TRBJ1-4	CASSLDGSRGEKLFF	TGTGCCAGCAGCTTAGACGGTTCGAGGGGTGAAAAACTGTTTTTT
.	TRBV5-6	.	TRBJ1-2	CASSLLPTNYGYTF	TGTGCCAGCAGCCTCCTACCGACGAACTATGGCTACACCTTC
once	TRBV28	TRBD1	TRBJ2-7	CASSLPLLDRGYEQYF	TGTGCCAGCAGTTTACCACTTCTGGACAGGGGCTACGAGCAGTACTTC
.	TRBV28	TRBD2	TRBJ2-1	CASCLSGRAYEQFF	TGTGCCAGCTGCCTTAGCGGGAGGGCCTATGAGCAGTTCTTC
.	TRBV11-2	TRBD1	TRBJ2-2	CASSSRDRNTGELFF	TGTGCCAGCAGCTCCCGGGACAGGAACACCGGGGAGCTGTTTTTT
.	TRBV5-4	.	TRBJ2-3	CASSTDARLDTQYF	TGTGCCAGCAGCACCGACGCCCGCCTGGATACGCAGTATTTT
.	TRBV25-1	.	TRBJ2-3	CASSQGSTDTQYF	TGTGCCAGCAGCCAGGGATCCACAGATACGCAGTATTTT
.	TRBV2	.	TRBJ1-2	CASRFRDVDYGYTF	TGTGCCAGCAGGTTCCGGGACGTCGATTATGGCTACACCTTC
once	TRBV28	.	TRBJ1-1	CASRGGNTEAFF	TGTGCCAGCAGAGGGGGGAACACTGAAGCTTTCTTT
.	TRBV27	TRBD2	TRBJ2-1	CASSPLSSGSYNEQFF	TGTGCCAGCAGTCCCTTATCTAGCGGCTCCTACAATGAGCAGTTCTTC
.	TRBV27	TRBD2	TRBJ2-1	CASSERLAGEVHEQFF	TGTGCCAGCAGTGAGCGACTAGCGGGAGAGGTGCATGAGCAGTTCTTC
once	TRBV3-1/TRBV3-2	.	TRBJ1-3	CASSQRGYSGNTIYF	TGTGCCAGCAGCCAAAGGGGGTATTCTGGAAACACCATATATTTT
.	TRBV13	TRBD2	TRBJ2-1	CASSGTSGNYNEQFF	TGTGCCAGCAGTGGGACTAGCGGGAACTACAATGAGCAGTTCTTC
.	TRBV3-1/TRBV3-2	.	TRBJ2-5	CASSRSSAQETQYF	TGTGCCAGCAGCCGTTCTAGCGCTCAAGAGACCCAGTACTTC
.	TRBV5-6	TRBD1	TRBJ2-7	CASSWGQGWYEQYF	TGTGCCAGCAGCTGGGGACAGGGGTGGTACGAGCAGTACTTC
once	TRBV18	TRBD1	TRBJ1-6	CASSPGQGSPLHF	TGTGCCAGCTCTCCGGGACAGGGATCACCCCTCCACTTT
.	TRBV25-1	.	TRBJ1-2	CASSERFFGGYTF	TGTGCCAGCAGTGAAAGGTTCTTTGGTGGCTACACCTTC